This entry concerns a single T cell receptor (beta chain). Its antigen is still unknown. This table comes from immunoSEQ multiplex PCR, and its TCRdb copy is limited to in-frame clones, with some not included. Of 90,000 to 140,000 clones listed, 90% to 95% are singletons. These data are taken from a study of siplizumab effects on memory and regulatory T cells. The study's findings and limits: Few alloreactive clones mapped to unstimulated subsets. Tregs that proliferated in siplizumab cultures did not have their suppressive function confirmed. Both greater diversity than memory cells and a major contribution to the alloresponse seemed to characterize naive T cells. Roughly 75-96% of proliferating clones (CD4+ or CD8+) could not be assigned a naive or memory phenotype.

The CDR3 is made up of 10 amino acids. CDR1 is ENHRY and CDR2 is SYGVKD in the germline V gene. Trimming cost V 10 bases and J 4 bases, with 7 bases left between them. V usage is TRBV10-3 and J usage is TRBJ2-5, with D possibly being TRBD2 (6 bases). Sequenced sample: CD4+ T cells sorted from blood. The receptor was derived from a human donor in good health. For the CDR3, the DNA is TGTGCCACGGGAGCAGAGACCCAGTACTTC. This codes for CATGAETQYF.